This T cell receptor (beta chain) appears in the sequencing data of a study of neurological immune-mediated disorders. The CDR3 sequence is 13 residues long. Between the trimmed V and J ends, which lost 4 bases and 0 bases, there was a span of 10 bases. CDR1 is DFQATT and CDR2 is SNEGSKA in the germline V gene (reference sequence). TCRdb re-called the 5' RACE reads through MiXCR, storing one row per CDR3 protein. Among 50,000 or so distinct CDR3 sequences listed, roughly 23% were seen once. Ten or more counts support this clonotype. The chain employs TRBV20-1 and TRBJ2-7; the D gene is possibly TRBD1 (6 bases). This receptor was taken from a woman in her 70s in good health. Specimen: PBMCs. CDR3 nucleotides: TGCAGTGCTACACAGGGACCCTCCTACGAGCAGTACTTC. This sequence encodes CSATQGPSYEQYF.